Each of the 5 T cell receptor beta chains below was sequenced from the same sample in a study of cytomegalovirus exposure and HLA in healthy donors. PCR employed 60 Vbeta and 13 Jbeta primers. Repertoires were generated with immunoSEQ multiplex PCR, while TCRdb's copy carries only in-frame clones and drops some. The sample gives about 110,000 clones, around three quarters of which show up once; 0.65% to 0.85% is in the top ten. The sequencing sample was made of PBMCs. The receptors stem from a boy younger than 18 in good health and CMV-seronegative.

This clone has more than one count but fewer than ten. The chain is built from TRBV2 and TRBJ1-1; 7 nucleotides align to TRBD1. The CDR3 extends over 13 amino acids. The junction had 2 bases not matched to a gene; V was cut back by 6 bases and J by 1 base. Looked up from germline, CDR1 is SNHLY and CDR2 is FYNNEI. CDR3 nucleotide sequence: TGTGCCAGCAGGGGACAGCAGAACACTGAAGCTTTCTTT. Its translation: CASRGQQNTEAFF.

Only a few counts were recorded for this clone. The CDR3 sequence: CASSRGGSNQPQHF. The CDR3 coding sequence is TGTGCCAGCAGTCGCGGGGGGAGCAATCAGCCCCAGCATTTT. The V and J genes are TRBV6-1 and TRBJ1-5, with TRBD1 as a possible D gene (5 bases). Germline V gene data show CDR1 as MNHNS and CDR2 as SASEGT. The CDR3 totals 14 residues. Trimming cost V 5 bases and J 1 base, with 9 bases left between them.

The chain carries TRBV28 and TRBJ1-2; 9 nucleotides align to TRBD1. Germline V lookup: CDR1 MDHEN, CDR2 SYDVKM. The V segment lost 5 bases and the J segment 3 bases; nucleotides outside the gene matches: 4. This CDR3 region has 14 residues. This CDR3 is CASSPTGGHYGYTF. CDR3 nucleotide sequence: TGTGCCAGCAGTCCCACAGGGGGCCACTATGGCTACACCTTC.

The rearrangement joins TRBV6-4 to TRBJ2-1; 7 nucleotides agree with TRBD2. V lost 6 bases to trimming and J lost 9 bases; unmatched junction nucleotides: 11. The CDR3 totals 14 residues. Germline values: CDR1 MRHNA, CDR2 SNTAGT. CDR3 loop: CASRGPGLVGEQFF. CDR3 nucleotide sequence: TGTGCCAGCAGGGGCCCAGGACTAGTGGGTGAGCAGTTCTTC.

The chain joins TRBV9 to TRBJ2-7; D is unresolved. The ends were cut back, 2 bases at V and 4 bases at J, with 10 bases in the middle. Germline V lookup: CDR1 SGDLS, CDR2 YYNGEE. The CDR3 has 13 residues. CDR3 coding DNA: TGTGCCAGCAGCGTTGAGTCTGGTTACGAGCAGTACTTC. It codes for CASSVESGYEQYF.